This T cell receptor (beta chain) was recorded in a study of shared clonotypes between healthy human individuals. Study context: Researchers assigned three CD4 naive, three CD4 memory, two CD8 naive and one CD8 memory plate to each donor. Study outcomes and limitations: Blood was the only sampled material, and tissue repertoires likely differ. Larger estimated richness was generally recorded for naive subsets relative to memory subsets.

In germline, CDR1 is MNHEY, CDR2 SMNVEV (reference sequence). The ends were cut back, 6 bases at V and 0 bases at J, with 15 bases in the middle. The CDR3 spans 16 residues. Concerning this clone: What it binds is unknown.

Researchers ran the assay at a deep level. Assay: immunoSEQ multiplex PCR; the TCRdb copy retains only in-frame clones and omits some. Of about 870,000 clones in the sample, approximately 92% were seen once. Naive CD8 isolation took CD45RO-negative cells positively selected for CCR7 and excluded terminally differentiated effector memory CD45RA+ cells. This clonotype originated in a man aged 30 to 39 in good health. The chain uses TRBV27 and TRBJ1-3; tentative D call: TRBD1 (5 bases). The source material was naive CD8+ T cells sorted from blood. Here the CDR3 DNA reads TGTGCCAGCAGCCGGAGGGGTCACTTCTCTGGAAACACCATATATTTT. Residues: CASSRRGHFSGNTIYF.